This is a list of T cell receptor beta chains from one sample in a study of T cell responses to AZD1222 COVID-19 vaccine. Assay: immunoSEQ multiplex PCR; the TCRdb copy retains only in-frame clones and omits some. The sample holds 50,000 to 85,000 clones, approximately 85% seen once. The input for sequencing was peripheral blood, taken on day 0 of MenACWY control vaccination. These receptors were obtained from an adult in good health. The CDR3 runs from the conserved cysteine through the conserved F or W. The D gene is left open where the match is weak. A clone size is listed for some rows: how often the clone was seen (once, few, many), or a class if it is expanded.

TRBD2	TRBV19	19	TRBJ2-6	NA	TGTGCCAGTAGCCCAAAAACGGGACTAGCGGGGGCTGGGGCCAACGTCCTGACTTTC	CASSPKTGLAGAGANVLTF
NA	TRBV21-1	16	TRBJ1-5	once	TGTGCCAGCAGCGCCCGAGGGGGACAGGGGAATCAGCCCCAGCATTTT	CASSARGGQGNQPQHF
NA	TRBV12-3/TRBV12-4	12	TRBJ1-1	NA	TGTGCCAGCAGGTATCAGGGGACTGAAGCTTTCTTT	CASRYQGTEAFF
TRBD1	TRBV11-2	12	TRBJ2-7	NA	TGTGCCAGCAGCCGACAGGGGAACGAGCAGTACTTC	CASSRQGNEQYF
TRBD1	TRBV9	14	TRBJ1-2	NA	TGTGCCAGCAGCGTCGGCAGGGGGGGCTATGGCTACACCTTC	CASSVGRGGYGYTF
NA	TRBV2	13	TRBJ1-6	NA	TGTGCCAGCACCGGGACATATCTTTCACCCCTCCACTTT	CASTGTYLSPLHF
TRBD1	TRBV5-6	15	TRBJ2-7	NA	TGTGCCAGCAGCTTTGTCGGGACAGGGGGCCACGAGCAGTACTTC	CASSFVGTGGHEQYF
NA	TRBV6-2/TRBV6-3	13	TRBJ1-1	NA	TGTGCCAGCAGTTTCGCCCAGAACACTGAAGCTTTCTTT	CASSFAQNTEAFF
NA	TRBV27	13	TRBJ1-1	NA	TGTGCCAGTTTCTCAGGCTTGAACACTGAAGCTTTCTTT	CASFSGLNTEAFF
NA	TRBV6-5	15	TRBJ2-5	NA	TGTGCCAGCAGTTACTCGGGACTGGGGGGAGAGACCCAGTACTTC	CASSYSGLGGETQYF
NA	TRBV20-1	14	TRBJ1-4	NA	TGCAGTGCGAGTTCAGGGCAAGTTAATGAAAAACTGTTTTTT	CSASSGQVNEKLFF
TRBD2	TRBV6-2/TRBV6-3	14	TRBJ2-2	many	TGTGCCAGCAGTTCGGGACTAGACACCGGGGAGCTGTTTTTT	CASSSGLDTGELFF
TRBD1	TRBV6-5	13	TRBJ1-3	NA	TGTGCCAGCACGGACAGGGGGGGAAACACCATATATTTT	CASTDRGGNTIYF
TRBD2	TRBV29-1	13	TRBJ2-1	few	TGCAGTACCCTGGGAGGGGCTGGGAATGAGCAGTTCTTC	CSTLGGAGNEQFF
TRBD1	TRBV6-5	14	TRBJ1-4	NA	TGTGCCAGCAGAGAGGGGACAGGGAGAGGAAAACTGTTTTTT	CASREGTGRGKLFF
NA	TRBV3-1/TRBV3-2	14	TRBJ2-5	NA	TGTGCCAGCAGCCAAGCTGTAGGGGGAAAGACCCAGTACTTC	CASSQAVGGKTQYF
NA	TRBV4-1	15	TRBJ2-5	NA	TGCGCCAGCAGCCAAACCGGGACATCGGGAGAGACCCAGTACTTC	CASSQTGTSGETQYF
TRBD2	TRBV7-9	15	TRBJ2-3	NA	TGTGCCAGCAGCTTAGGGGTAGCGGGTAAAGATACGCAGTATTTT	CASSLGVAGKDTQYF
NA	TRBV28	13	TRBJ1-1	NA	TGTGCCAGCAGTTTAATGGGGAAGTCTGAAGCTTTCTTT	CASSLMGKSEAFF
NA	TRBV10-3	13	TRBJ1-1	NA	TGTGCCATCAGCCCCAAGGTGAACACTGAAGCTTTCTTT	CAISPKVNTEAFF
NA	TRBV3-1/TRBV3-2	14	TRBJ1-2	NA	TGTGCCAGCAGCCAAGAGACGGACCCCTATGGCTACACCTTC	CASSQETDPYGYTF
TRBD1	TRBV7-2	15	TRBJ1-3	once	TGTGCCAGCAGCCCCACCGGACAGGTGGGCGACACCATATATTTT	CASSPTGQVGDTIYF
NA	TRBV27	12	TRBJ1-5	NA	TGTGCCAGCAGTTCACAAAATCAGCCCCAGCATTTT	CASSSQNQPQHF
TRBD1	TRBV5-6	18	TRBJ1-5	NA	TGTGCCAGCAGCTTGGTTGACAGGGGAAATGATAGCAATCAGCCCCAGCATTTT	CASSLVDRGNDSNQPQHF
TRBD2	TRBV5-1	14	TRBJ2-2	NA	TGCGCCAGCAAGGCGGGGGCGAACACCGGGGAGCTGTTTTTT	CASKAGANTGELFF
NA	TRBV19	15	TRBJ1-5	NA	TGTGCCAGTAGTATAGCCGACTCGGGGGGCCAGCCCCAGCATTTT	CASSIADSGGQPQHF
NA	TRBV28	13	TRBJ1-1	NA	TGTGCCAGCGCAGGGGTCATGAACACTGAAGCTTTCTTT	CASAGVMNTEAFF
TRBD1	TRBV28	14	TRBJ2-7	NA	TGTGCCAGCAGTCGGACAGGGGGCTCCTACGAGCAGTACTTC	CASSRTGGSYEQYF
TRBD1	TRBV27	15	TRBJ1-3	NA	TGTGCCAGCAGTCCACAGGGGGGTGATGGAAACACCATATATTTT	CASSPQGGDGNTIYF
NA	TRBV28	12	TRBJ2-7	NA	TGTGCCAGCAGTTCCGGACCCTACGAGCAGTACTTC	CASSSGPYEQYF
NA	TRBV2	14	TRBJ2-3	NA	TGTGCCAGCAGTGAACCGGGGACCACAGATACGCAGTATTTT	CASSEPGTTDTQYF
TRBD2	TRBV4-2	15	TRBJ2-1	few	TGTGCCAGCAGCTTAATAGCGGGGGGGAACAATGAGCAGTTCTTC	CASSLIAGGNNEQFF
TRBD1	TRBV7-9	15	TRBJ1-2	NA	TGTGCCAGCAGCCGAACGACAGGGTCCGTCTATGGCTACACCTTC	CASSRTTGSVYGYTF
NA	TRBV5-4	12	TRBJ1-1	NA	TGTGCCAGCAGCTTGTCCGGGTTGGGAGCTTTCTTT	CASSLSGLGAFF
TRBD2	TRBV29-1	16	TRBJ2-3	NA	TGCAGCATTGGACACCTGAGACTAGCGGGGCCAGATACGCAGTATTTT	CSIGHLRLAGPDTQYF
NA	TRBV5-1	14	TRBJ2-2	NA	TGCGCCAGCACCTGGGCTACCTACACCGGGGAGCTGTTTTTT	CASTWATYTGELFF
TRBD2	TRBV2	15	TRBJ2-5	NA	TGTGCCAGCAGTGAGCTAGCGGGGGATCAAGAGACCCAGTACTTC	CASSELAGDQETQYF
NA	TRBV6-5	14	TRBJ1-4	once	TGTGCCAGCAGGATTGAGGCAACTAATGAAAAACTGTTTTTT	CASRIEATNEKLFF
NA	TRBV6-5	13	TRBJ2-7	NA	TGTGCCAGCAGGGACAGCGTCTCCTACGAGCAGTACTTC	CASRDSVSYEQYF
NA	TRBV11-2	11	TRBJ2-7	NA	TGTGCCAGCAGCCCGGGGAGTGAGCAGTACTTC	CASSPGSEQYF
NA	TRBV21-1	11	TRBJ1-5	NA	TGTGCCAGCAGCAAAGTCCTGCCCCAGCATTTT	CASSKVLPQHF
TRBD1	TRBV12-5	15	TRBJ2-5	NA	TGTGCTAGTGGTTTTTCGGGGACAGGGTCGGAGACCCAGTACTTC	CASGFSGTGSETQYF